Following are 13 T cell receptor beta chains from one sample sequenced in a study of blood T cell repertoires in COVID-19. Only in-frame clones appear in the TCRdb table, and some are missing; sequencing was by immunoSEQ multiplex PCR. Found here are roughly 500,000 clones, less than 90% of them singletons; the top ten hold around 7.9%. The sample consisted of PBMCs or T cells enriched from blood (not recorded which). These receptors were obtained from a woman in her sixties or seventies who had recovered from COVID-19.

The chain has TRBV2 and TRBJ2-4; D call uncertain. Germline CDR1 and CDR2: SNHLY and FYNNEI. The CDR3 extends over 15 amino acids. Trimming cost V 7 bases and J 0 bases, with 13 bases left between them. CDR3 bases: TGTGCCAGCATCCCCCAACGGGTAGCCAAAAACATTCAGTACTTC. It yields the protein CASIPQRVAKNIQYF.

This sequence joins TRBV5-1 and TRBJ2-5; 8 bases map to TRBD2. The CDR3 runs to 14 residues. V shed 7 bases and J 0 bases; nucleotides not matched to a gene: 5. Germline V lookup: CDR1 SGHRS, CDR2 YFSETQ. The CDR3 bases are TGCGCCAGCGCCCGTAGCGGGGACCAAGAGACCCAGTACTTC. This codes for CASARSGDQETQYF.

This clone was seen just once. V gene TRBV20-1 combines with J gene TRBJ2-5; D is possibly TRBD1 (6 bases). V was pared by 3 bases and J by 5 bases, with 13 bases between. There are 13 residues in the CDR3. Per germline, CDR1 DFQATT and CDR2 SNEGSKA (reference sequence). In nucleotides, the CDR3 is TGCAGTGCTAGTGGGGGCTTATCGGAGACCCAGTACTTC. Translated: CSASGGLSETQYF.

The V gene is TRBV9, the J gene TRBJ2-3; 10 nucleotides align to TRBD2. The CDR3 sequence is 14 residues long. Germline V CDR1 and CDR2: SGDLS, YYNGEE. With 4 bases clipped from V and 6 bases from J, the junction kept 5 bases outside the gene matches. CDR3 DNA sequence: TGTGCCAGCAGCCCCCGAGCGGGAGGGGATACGCAGTATTTT. Encoded protein: CASSPRAGGDTQYF.

The chain carries TRBV19 and TRBJ2-3; D may be TRBD1 (6 bases). The CDR3 loop spans 13 amino acids. With 6 bases removed from V and 5 bases from J, the gap between germline ends came to 12 bases. Germline V gene lookup returns CDR1 LNHDA and CDR2 SQIVND (reference sequence). The DNA for the CDR3 is TGTGCCAGTAGAAGACAGGATTTAGATACGCAGTATTTT. This encodes CASRRQDLDTQYF.

V gene TRBV9 combines with J gene TRBJ1-2; tentatively, D is TRBD1 (5 bases). The ends were cut back, 3 bases at V and 0 bases at J, with 18 bases in the middle. The CDR3 is 17 amino acids. CDR1 SGDLS and CDR2 YYNGEE come from the germline V gene. The CDR3 region has the DNA TGTGCCAGCAGCGCCGCGTGGGGGAGGCCGGCTAACTATGGCTACACCTTC. It specifies CASSAAWGRPANYGYTF.

The rearrangement links TRBV4-1 to TRBJ2-7, with D possibly matching TRBD2 (5 bases). The CDR3 is 13 residues long. Germline loops: CDR1 MGHRA, CDR2 YSYEKL. Trimming cost V 0 bases and J 6 bases, with 9 bases left between them. The CDR3 DNA reads as TGCGCCAGCAGCCAAGAGCTACGGGGCGAGCAGTACTTC. It is translated as CASSQELRGEQYF.

In DNA, the CDR3 is TGTGCCAGCAGCTTACGACAGGGAAAGGGAAAACTGTTTTTT. Translation gives CASSLRQGKGKLFF. The chain joins TRBV13 to TRBJ1-4; 7 nucleotides match TRBD1. J lost 10 bases, V lost 2 bases, and 7 bases had no gene match. Germline CDR1 PRHDT, CDR2 FYEKMQ (reference sequence). The CDR3 extends over 14 amino acids.

The V and J genes are TRBV5-4 and TRBJ1-1; D might be TRBD1 (6 bases). CDR1 is SGHNT, CDR2 YYREEE, per germline (reference sequence). Trimming took 4 bases from V and 4 from J, leaving 14 bases between them. CDR3 length equals 14 residues. This chain's CDR3 is CASSPHLGATEAFF. As DNA, the CDR3 is TGTGCCAGCAGCCCGCACCTGGGGGCCACTGAAGCTTTCTTT.

About this clone itself: Mismatch with germline at one junction end may stem from a read error. This chain links TRBV24-1 with TRBJ1-1, with 9 bases identical to TRBD1. The CDR3 has 13 amino acids. Germline CDR1 is KGHDR and CDR2 is SFDVKD. Here the CDR3 DNA reads TGTGCCACCAGTGATTGGGGGACAGGGATGACTTCCTTT. It is translated as CATSDWGTGMTSF.

This sequence joins TRBV6-5 and TRBJ1-5; D unclear. Between the trimmed V and J ends, which lost 6 bases and 0 bases, there was a span of 9 bases. The CDR3 spans 14 residues. Germline CDR1 and CDR2: MNHEY and SVGAGI. The CDR3 DNA reads TGTGCCAGCAGCTCGAGTCATAGCAATCAGCCCCAGCATTTT. Amino acid sequence: CASSSSHSNQPQHF.

J is TRBJ2-6 and V is TRBV11-2, with D uncertain. The CDR3 runs to 13 residues. The germline CDR1 and CDR2 sequences are SGHAT and FQNNGV. Trimming took off 11 bases at V and 0 bases at J, with 8 bases between the two ends. The CDR3 loop reads CASQSSGANVLTF. In nucleotides, the CDR3 is TGTGCCTCACAGAGCTCTGGGGCCAACGTCCTGACTTTC.

The chain combines TRBV13 with TRBJ2-2; TRBD1 aligns across 9 bases. J gave up 7 bases and V 6 bases, and 9 bases lay outside the gene matches. This CDR3 has 15 residues. The germline gives CDR1 PRHDT, CDR2 FYEKMQ (reference sequence). The CDR3 spells CASSNYRGLSGELFF. CDR3 nucleotide sequence: TGTGCCAGCAGTAATTACAGGGGGCTTAGCGGGGAGCTGTTTTTT. The full variable domain, its missing parts supplied by reference TRBV13 and TRBJ2-2, is AAGVIQSPRHLIKEKRETATLKCYPIPRHDTVYWYQQGPGQDPQFLISFYEKMQSDKGSIPDRFSAQQFSDYHSELNMSSLELGDSALYFCASSNYRGLSGELFFGEGSRLTVL.